Sequencing of this TCR beta chain was carried out in a study of control samples from healthy donors and cancer patients. TCRdb keeps only in-frame clones here, not all; method: immunoSEQ multiplex PCR. This table holds more than 90,000 clones, 80% to 90% found once. The CDR3 is 16 residues long. The trim removed 4 bases at V and 2 bases at J, leaving 8 bases unmatched. Germline CDR1 and CDR2: LGHDT and YNNKEL (reference sequence). V usage is TRBV3-1 (or the pseudogene TRBV3-2) and J usage is TRBJ1-2, with 9 positions matching TRBD1. Sequenced input: blood. The TCR comes from a man aged 25 to 40 in good health. The CDR3 is CASSPAGGQGNYGYTF. The CDR3 DNA sequence: TGTGCCAGCAGCCCCGCGGGAGGACAGGGGAACTATGGCTACACCTTC.